Each of the 26 T cell receptor beta chains below was sequenced from the same sample in a study of Tregs in tolerant kidney transplant recipients. The table came from immunoSEQ multiplex PCR; TCRdb's copy has only in-frame clones and leaves some out. The sample has 75,000 to 80,000 clones, approximately 90% seen once. Specimen: Tregs from blood, collected before the transplant. These receptors originate from a human donor who received a combined kidney and bone marrow transplant.

This chain joins TRBV27 and TRBJ2-3; 10 bases map to TRBD2. V lost 5 bases, J lost 6 bases, and 5 bases stayed unmatched. The germline gives CDR1 MNHEY, CDR2 SMNVEV (reference sequence). This CDR3 contains 14 residues. The CDR3 here is CASSLAGEADTQYF. The DNA for the CDR3 is TGTGCCAGCAGTCTAGCGGGAGAAGCGGATACGCAGTATTTT.

The chain couples TRBV28 to TRBJ1-1; D unclear. CDR3 length equals 13 residues. Germline-derived CDR1 and CDR2 are MDHEN and SYDVKM. V lost 6 bases and J lost 0, with 8 bases in between. Here the CDR3 DNA reads TGTGCCAGCAGGATAACAGTGAACACTGAAGCTTTCTTT. Its translation is CASRITVNTEAFF.

The chain uses TRBV7-2 and TRBJ1-5, with 8 positions matching TRBD1. The length of the CDR3 is 15 residues. Unmatched junction bases numbered 5, after V lost 6 bases and J lost 1 base. Per germline, CDR1 SGHTA and CDR2 FQGNSA. The CDR3 protein is CASSLRTGSNQPQHF. The DNA of the CDR3 is TGTGCCAGCAGTTTAAGGACAGGGAGCAATCAGCCCCAGCATTTT.

The chain uses TRBV7-2 and TRBJ2-1, with D unresolved. V shed 2 bases and J shed 7 bases, with 12 bases lying between them. The germline V gene encodes CDR1 SGHTA and CDR2 FQGNSA. This CDR3 is built from 14 residues. The CDR3 is CASSLQWDSNEQFF. The CDR3 nucleotides read TGTGCCAGCAGCTTACAGTGGGATAGTAATGAGCAGTTCTTC.

V and J are TRBV28 and TRBJ2-2; weak D call: TRBD2 (6 bases). The V gene's germline CDR1 is MDHEN and CDR2 SYDVKM. The CDR3 has 15 amino acids. The V gene lost 3 bases and the J gene lost 1 base, with 9 bases spanning the gap. CDR3 nucleotide sequence: TGTGCCAGCAGTTTGACTAGTCTGAACACCGGGGAGCTGTTTTTT. Translated: CASSLTSLNTGELFF.

The J gene is TRBJ2-1, the V gene TRBV30, with 11 bases matching TRBD2. The germline CDR1 and CDR2 sequences are GTSNPN and SVGIG (reference sequence). V dropped 5 bases and J dropped 8; count of bases not matched to a gene: 8. This CDR3 is built from 14 residues. The CDR3 region has the DNA TGTGCCTGGTCCCTAGCGGGAGGTTGGTATGAGCAGTTCTTC. Translation: CAWSLAGGWYEQFF.

This rearrangement joins TRBV10-2 to TRBJ2-2, with 8 bases fitting TRBD2. V lost 5 bases to trimming and J lost 9 bases; unmatched junction nucleotides: 5. The CDR3 contains 13 residues. Germline loops: CDR1 WSHSY, CDR2 SAAADI. The CDR3 region has the DNA TGCGCCAGCAGTATTAGCGGGATCCGGGAGCTGTTTTTT. Protein: CASSISGIRELFF.

V gene TRBV9 combines with J gene TRBJ2-7, with 9 nucleotides matching TRBD1. The CDR3 extends over 16 amino acids. With V trimmed by 4 bases and J by 2 bases, 10 bases remained unmatched. The germline V gene encodes CDR1 SGDLS and CDR2 YYNGEE. In DNA, the CDR3 is TGTGCCAGCAGCCGAACCGGGACAGGGATTGCCTACGAGCAGTACTTC. Protein product: CASSRTGTGIAYEQYF.

This sequence joins TRBV7-9 and TRBJ1-1; TRBD1 might be the D (6 bases). This CDR3 has 14 residues. Germline-derived CDR1 and CDR2 are SEHNR and FQNEAQ (reference sequence). V was pared by 4 bases and J by 0 bases, with 9 bases between. CDR3 DNA sequence: TGTGCCAGCAGCTCGGACAGTTTGAACACTGAAGCTTTCTTT. It codes for CASSSDSLNTEAFF.

This rearrangement joins TRBV20-1 to TRBJ1-4; D is unclear. Deletions cut 3 bases from V and 7 bases from J, with 6 bases between. The CDR3 has 11 amino acids. Germline V lookup: CDR1 DFQATT, CDR2 SNEGSKA (reference sequence). CDR3 in DNA: TGCAGTGCTAGGATGGGTGAAAAACTGTTTTTT. Its protein product is CSARMGEKLFF.

The chain joins TRBV28 to TRBJ2-1; TRBD2 agrees at 12 bases. The length of the CDR3 is 15 residues. The trim removed 2 bases at V and 7 bases at J, leaving 3 bases unmatched. Per the germline V gene, CDR1 is MDHEN and CDR2 is SYDVKM. CDR3 coding DNA: TGTGCCAGCAGTTTACTAGCGGGAGGGAGGAATGAGCAGTTCTTC. Translation gives CASSLLAGGRNEQFF.

J is TRBJ2-1 and V is TRBV9, with 7 bases that match TRBD2. The CDR3 length is 15 residues. Germline lookup yields CDR1 SGDLS and CDR2 YYNGEE. Unmatched junction bases numbered 14, after V lost 4 bases and J lost 10 bases. CDR3 bases: TGTGCCAGCAGCTCCTCCAGCGGGGATTTGGGGGAGCAGTTCTTC. It specifies CASSSSSGDLGEQFF.

The chain uses TRBV6-5 and TRBJ2-7; D is perhaps TRBD2 (5 bases). The CDR3 has 13 residues. Germline V gives CDR1 MNHEY, CDR2 SVGAGI. Between the trimmed V and J ends, which lost 8 bases and 2 bases, there was a span of 13 bases. CDR3 in amino acids: CASRRRNTYEQYF. The CDR3 DNA follows: TGTGCCAGCCGGAGGCGGAATACCTACGAGCAGTACTTC.

This chain connects TRBV5-6 to TRBJ1-2; 7 bases are a match to TRBD1. Germline V gene data show CDR1 as SGHDT and CDR2 as YYEEEE. V was clipped by 4 bases and J by 5 bases; unmatched bases: 8. CDR3 length: 14 residues. The CDR3 spells CASSPLGQDYGYTF. Written as DNA, the CDR3 is TGTGCCAGCAGCCCCCTAGGACAGGATTATGGCTACACCTTC.

This chain uses TRBV9 with TRBJ2-1, with D possibly being TRBD1 (5 bases). V lost 2 bases and J 8 bases, leaving 14 bases between the germline ends. Germline V gene lookup returns CDR1 SGDLS and CDR2 YYNGEE. This CDR3 comprises 14 residues. The CDR3 region has the DNA TGTGCCAGCAGCGTCCACAGGTATAATCATGAGCAGTTCTTC. Translated: CASSVHRYNHEQFF.

The chain recombines TRBV7-7 with TRBJ1-4, with 8 bases fitting TRBD1. V lost 5 bases to trimming and J lost 10 bases; unmatched junction nucleotides: 6. Germline loops: CDR1 SSHAT, CDR2 FNYEAQ (reference sequence). The CDR3 totals 13 residues. CDR3 amino acids: CASSKDREGKLFF. Here the CDR3 DNA reads TGTGCCAGCAGCAAGGACAGGGAAGGAAAACTGTTTTTT. Based on the CDR3 plus reference TRBV7-7 and TRBJ1-4, the full variable domain is GAGVSQSPRYKVTKRGQDVTLRCDPISSHATLYWYQQALGQGPEFLTYFNYEAQPDKSGLPSDRFSAERPEGSISTLTIQRTEQRDSAMYRCASSKDREGKLFFGSGTQLSVL.

This chain uses TRBV20-1 with TRBJ2-7; D gene uncertain. Trimming shortened V by 2 bases and J by 4 bases, and 6 bases separated the two germline ends. This CDR3 has 11 amino acids. Germline CDR1 reads DFQATT; CDR2 reads SNEGSKA (reference sequence). The CDR3: CSARPVYEQYF. The DNA for the CDR3 is TGCAGTGCTAGACCCGTATACGAGCAGTACTTC.

The rearrangement uses TRBV6-5 and TRBJ2-5; a weak D match, TRBD1 (5 bases). This CDR3 region has 12 residues. V lost 8 bases to trimming and J lost 3 bases, with 10 bases between them. CDR1 and CDR2 from the germline V gene are MNHEY and SVGAGI. In DNA, the CDR3 is TGTGCCAGCGGCAGGGAAGAAGAGACCCAGTACTTC. Protein sequence: CASGREEETQYF.

The chain combines TRBV6-5 with TRBJ1-6, with 7 bases lining up with TRBD1. Germline CDR1 is MNHEY and CDR2 is SVGAGI. The CDR3 totals 15 residues. V shed 0 bases, J shed 6 bases, and the junction held 2 bases outside the gene matches. The CDR3 loop is CASSYSTGFNSPLHF. CDR3 coding DNA: TGTGCCAGCAGTTACTCGACAGGGTTTAATTCACCCCTCCACTTT.

This chain connects TRBV6-5 to TRBJ2-2, with D tentatively TRBD1 (6 bases). V was pared by 2 bases and J by 5 bases, with 12 bases between. CDR1 MNHEY and CDR2 SVGAGI come from the germline V gene. The CDR3 consists of 15 residues. The CDR3 DNA reads TGTGCCAGCAGTTACAACTACAGGGAGACCGGGGAGCTGTTTTTT. Translation: CASSYNYRETGELFF.

V is TRBV19 and J is TRBJ1-1; 8 bases are a match to TRBD1. Germline CDR1 reads LNHDA; CDR2 reads SQIVND (reference sequence). Trimming took 8 bases from V and 1 from J; bases not matched to a gene: 9. This CDR3 region has 15 residues. CDR3 sequence: CASGRTGGQNTEAFF. The CDR3 bases are TGTGCCAGTGGACGTACAGGGGGTCAGAACACTGAAGCTTTCTTT.

This sequence joins TRBV15 and TRBJ2-2; D call uncertain. The CDR3 contains 15 residues. V lost 0 bases to trimming and J lost 2 bases, with 7 bases between them. The germline V gene encodes CDR1 LNHNV and CDR2 YYDKDF (reference sequence). CDR3 sequence (DNA): TGTGCCACCAGCAGAGATCACAGTAACACCGGGGAGCTGTTTTTT. This codes for CATSRDHSNTGELFF.

The V call is TRBV5-1, the J call TRBJ1-6, with D possibly matching TRBD1 (6 bases). The CDR3 has 14 amino acids. Germline V gene data show CDR1 as SGHRS and CDR2 as YFSETQ. V lost 4 bases to trimming and J lost 6 bases, with 11 bases between them. This CDR3 is CASSPGAPNSPLHF. CDR3 nucleotide sequence: TGCGCCAGCAGCCCAGGGGCACCTAATTCACCCCTCCACTTT.

The chain recombines TRBV18 with TRBJ2-1, with D possibly TRBD2 on 5 matching bases. Per germline, CDR1 KGHSH and CDR2 LQKENI. This CDR3 contains 13 residues. Trimming shortened V by 3 bases and J by 7 bases, and 10 bases separated the two germline ends. The DNA for the CDR3 is TGTGCCAGCTCACCTCAGGACTCTAATGAGCAGTTCTTC. Translation: CASSPQDSNEQFF.

The rearrangement uses TRBV15 and TRBJ2-3, with 7 bases matching TRBD2. CDR3 length: 14 residues. The V and J ends lost 8 bases and 2 bases, in that order; junction bases with no gene match: 7. The germline gives CDR1 LNHNV, CDR2 YYDKDF (reference sequence). CDR3 sequence: CATGVGGPTDTQYF. Here the CDR3 DNA reads TGTGCCACCGGTGTGGGAGGGCCCACAGATACGCAGTATTTT.

This chain connects TRBV7-3 to TRBJ2-1; D is possibly TRBD2 (5 bases). Trimming stripped 3 bases from V and 7 bases from J, with 7 bases between. Germline CDR1 and CDR2: SGHTA and FQGTGA. The CDR3 runs 12 residues. The CDR3 is CASSLDLNEQFF. CDR3 nucleotide sequence: TGTGCCAGCAGCTTGGACTTAAATGAGCAGTTCTTC.